The 24 T cell receptor beta chains reported below all come from one sample, sequenced in a study of blood T cell repertoires in COVID-19. Sequencing was performed with immunoSEQ multiplex PCR; in TCRdb, only in-frame clones are kept and a portion is missing. The sample holds some 160,000 clones, roughly 80% seen once. What was sequenced was peripheral blood. These receptors were taken from a man aged 45-65 years with active or convalescent COVID-19.

This chain connects TRBV4-1 to TRBJ1-4; a weak D match, TRBD1 (5 bases). The CDR3 runs 12 residues. Germline V CDR1 and CDR2: MGHRA, YSYEKL. The V end lost 7 bases, the J end lost 8 bases, and 11 bases lay between the germline ends. Here the CDR3 reads CASIGGNEKLFF. The CDR3 DNA is TGCGCCAGCATCGGGGGAAACGAAAAACTGTTTTTT.

The rearrangement uses TRBV7-3 and TRBJ2-5; tentative D call: TRBD2 (6 bases). This CDR3 is 15 amino acids long. The germline V and J ends were trimmed by 4 bases and 1 base, with 13 bases remaining between them. CDR1 and CDR2 from the germline V gene are SGHTA and FQGTGA. The CDR3 nucleotides are TGTGCCAGCAGCTCTACCGGGAGACTCCAAGAGACCCAGTACTTC. Protein: CASSSTGRLQETQYF. The whole variable domain, remainder taken from reference TRBV7-3 and TRBJ2-5, is GAGVSQTPSNKVTEKGKYVELRCDPISGHTALYWYRQSLGQGPEFLIYFQGTGAADDSGLPNDRFFAVRPEGSVSTLKIQRTERGDSAVYLCASSSTGRLQETQYFGPGTRLLVL.

In this sample, this clone turned up a few times. The chain uses TRBV19 and TRBJ1-5, with D possibly TRBD1 on 6 matching bases. This CDR3 spans 15 amino acids. Trimming cost V 6 bases and J 2 bases, with 14 bases left between them. Germline V gives CDR1 LNHDA, CDR2 SQIVND (reference sequence). The CDR3 DNA reads TGTGCCAGTAGGGGTGGACAGCTCGGCAATCAGCCCCAGCATTTT. Translating it yields CASRGGQLGNQPQHF.

This clone was found many times. J is TRBJ1-3 and V is TRBV25-1, with D possibly TRBD1 on 6 matching bases. This CDR3 has 14 amino acids. The germline V and J ends were trimmed by 2 bases and 2 bases, with 7 bases remaining between them. The germline V gene encodes CDR1 MGHDK and CDR2 SYGVNS. CDR3 sequence (DNA): TGTGCCAGCAGTGAAACAGGGACTGGAAACACCATATATTTT. Protein: CASSETGTGNTIYF.

V gene TRBV5-4 combines with J gene TRBJ2-2; 11 nucleotides match TRBD2. Germline V gene data show CDR1 as SGHNT and CDR2 as YYREEE (reference sequence). V trimming: 4 bases; J trimming: 7 bases; junction bases outside the gene matches: 9. The CDR3 runs 16 residues. CDR3 nucleotides: TGTGCCAGCAGCCCGGATGGACTAGCGGGTATCGGGGAGCTGTTTTTT. Protein product: CASSPDGLAGIGELFF.

The V gene is TRBV6-5, the J gene TRBJ2-3, with D possibly TRBD2 on 6 matching bases. The CDR3 has 14 residues. V was clipped by 8 bases and J by 0 bases, with 12 bases between them. The germline V gene has CDR1 MNHEY and CDR2 SVGAGI. The CDR3 DNA reads TGTGCCAGCGAGGAGGGACCTAGCACAGATACGCAGTATTTT. This codes for CASEEGPSTDTQYF.

The genes are TRBV29-1 and TRBJ2-1; 14 bases fit TRBD2. The V gene's germline CDR1 is SQVTM and CDR2 ANQGSEA. J gave up 10 bases and V 7 bases, and 6 bases lay outside the gene matches. This CDR3 spans 13 amino acids. CDR3 protein: CSAGTSGSGEQFF. In nucleotides, the CDR3 is TGCAGCGCCGGGACTAGCGGGAGTGGAGAGCAGTTCTTC.

The chain recombines TRBV24-1 with TRBJ1-2, with D perhaps TRBD1 (5 bases). Per germline, CDR1 KGHDR and CDR2 SFDVKD. CDR3 length: 14 amino acids. V shed 4 bases and J shed 8 bases, with 16 bases lying between them. The CDR3 DNA reads as TGTGCCACCAGTGAGGGGGGAGGGCCACAAGGCTACACCTTC. Its translation: CATSEGGGPQGYTF.

This clone was detected once. The rearrangement links TRBV3-1 (or the pseudogene TRBV3-2) to TRBJ1-1, with unresolved D. Germline CDR1 reads LGHDT; CDR2 reads YNNKEL (reference sequence). V lost 4 bases to trimming and J lost 11 bases, with 17 bases between them. The CDR3 contains 13 residues. DNA of the CDR3: TGTGCCAGCAGCCGGAACTCAGGTTTTCTGGCTTTCTTT. Protein sequence: CASSRNSGFLAFF.

This clone was seen only a few times. This chain joins TRBV27 and TRBJ1-2; tentative D call: TRBD1 (5 bases). The CDR3 extends over 14 amino acids. Looked up from germline, CDR1 is MNHEY and CDR2 is SMNVEV (reference sequence). Trimming shortened V by 0 bases and J by 2 bases, and 7 bases separated the two germline ends. The CDR3 protein is CASSLSGGNYGYTF. CDR3 nucleotides: TGTGCCAGCAGTTTATCGGGGGGGAACTATGGCTACACCTTC.

This clone was counted between two and nine times. The chain combines TRBV28 with TRBJ2-5, with 7 nucleotides matching TRBD1. The CDR3 runs 15 residues. Per the germline V gene, CDR1 is MDHEN and CDR2 is SYDVKM. With V trimmed by 6 bases and J by 0 bases, 7 bases remained unmatched. DNA for the CDR3: TGTGCCAGCAGCCCCACAGGGGACCACCAAGAGACCCAGTACTTC. It encodes CASSPTGDHQETQYF.

This clone was observed once. The V gene is TRBV28, the J gene TRBJ1-5; 9 positions match TRBD1. J was trimmed by 1 base and V by 2 bases; bases with no gene match: 6. This CDR3 has 17 residues. The germline CDR1 and CDR2 sequences are MDHEN and SYDVKM. CDR3 sequence: CASSLLTGGRSNQPQHF. CDR3 DNA: TGTGCCAGCAGTTTACTGACAGGGGGAAGGAGCAATCAGCCCCAGCATTTT.

This chain connects TRBV5-4 to TRBJ2-7, with unresolved D. The V end was cut by 0 bases, the J end by 0 bases, with 7 bases between. Germline CDR1 is SGHNT and CDR2 is YYREEE (reference sequence). The CDR3 has 14 residues. CDR3 nucleotides: TGTGCCAGCAGCTTGGATGCAGTCTCCTACGAGCAGTACTTC. Protein product: CASSLDAVSYEQYF.

The J gene is TRBJ2-1, the V gene TRBV6-4, with TRBD2 identical over 10 bases. Germline V lookup: CDR1 MRHNA, CDR2 SNTAGT. Trimming at V came to 7 bases and at J to 7 bases, leaving 4 bases not matched to a gene. The CDR3 covers 13 residues. This chain's CDR3 is CASTSGRGNEQFF. The CDR3 DNA is TGTGCCAGCACTAGCGGGAGAGGGAATGAGCAGTTCTTC.

CDR3 protein: CASSPSEVANYEQYF. DNA of the CDR3: TGTGCCAGCAGCCCCTCTGAGGTAGCGAACTACGAGCAGTACTTC. The V call is TRBV9, the J call TRBJ2-7; possible D gene TRBD2, 5 bases. Trimming left V 4 bases short and J 3 bases short, with 17 bases between. CDR3 length equals 15 residues. Germline loops: CDR1 SGDLS, CDR2 YYNGEE.

The chain employs TRBV9 and TRBJ2-7; TRBD1 matches 8 bases. The CDR3 extends over 14 amino acids. Per germline, CDR1 SGDLS and CDR2 YYNGEE. Unmatched junction bases numbered 4, after V lost 2 bases and J lost 3 bases. The CDR3 bases are TGTGCCAGCAGCGTGGGACAGGAGCTCTACGAGCAGTACTTC. This encodes CASSVGQELYEQYF.

The V gene is TRBV5-4, the J gene TRBJ2-7; possibly TRBD1 for D (5 bases). Germline V CDR1 and CDR2: SGHNT, YYREEE (reference sequence). Trimming stripped 4 bases from V and 2 bases from J, with 13 bases between. This CDR3 contains 14 residues. CDR3 nucleotide sequence: TGTGCCAGCAGCGCCCAACAGGCTACCTACGAGCAGTACTTC. Protein sequence: CASSAQQATYEQYF.

Remarks on this clone: Other DNA sequences in the same sample also yield this CDR3. This chain joins TRBV11-2 and TRBJ1-1; D possibly corresponds to TRBD1 (6 bases). This CDR3 region has 14 residues. Germline loops: CDR1 SGHAT, CDR2 FQNNGV. Deletions cut 0 bases from V and 5 bases from J, with 10 bases between. The chain's CDR3 is CASSLERGGTEAFF. The DNA for the CDR3 is TGTGCCAGCAGCTTAGAAAGGGGGGGGACTGAAGCTTTCTTT.

V gene TRBV7-9 combines with J gene TRBJ1-3; D unresolved. This CDR3 has 18 residues. The V end lost 7 bases, the J end lost 0 bases, and 22 bases lay between the germline ends. Germline V gene sequence: CDR1 SEHNR, CDR2 FQNEAQ (reference sequence). The CDR3 reads CASTTSVVGGSSGNTIYF. The CDR3 DNA reads as TGTGCCAGCACCACATCTGTAGTCGGCGGGTCCTCTGGAAACACCATATATTTT.

This chain joins TRBV27 and TRBJ2-1; TRBD2 matches at 11 bases. V gave up 6 bases and J gave up 5 bases; unmatched junction bases: 12. Germline CDR1 is MNHEY and CDR2 is SMNVEV (reference sequence). The length of the CDR3 is 17 residues. For the CDR3, the DNA is TGTGCCAGCAGCCTTATGATACTAGCGGGAGTCCACAATGAGCAGTTCTTC. Translation gives CASSLMILAGVHNEQFF.

The genes are TRBV27 and TRBJ2-2; 7 positions agree with TRBD1. This CDR3 contains 16 residues. Germline CDR1 reads MNHEY; CDR2 reads SMNVEV (reference sequence). With 5 bases clipped from V and 6 bases from J, the junction kept 12 bases outside the gene matches. CDR3 residues: CASSVQLPGGPGELFF. CDR3 sequence (DNA): TGTGCCAGCAGTGTTCAGCTCCCAGGGGGACCCGGGGAGCTGTTTTTT.

The rearrangement links TRBV28 to TRBJ1-1; D may be TRBD1 (6 bases). The CDR3 is 19 amino acids. Germline assignment: CDR1 MDHEN and CDR2 SYDVKM. Trimming took off 3 bases at V and 4 bases at J, with 27 bases between the two ends. The CDR3 nucleotides are TGTGCCAGCAGTTTGCCCCGATACCCCACAGGGATTCGGCCCACTGAAGCTTTCTTT. It codes for CASSLPRYPTGIRPTEAFF.

The rearrangement joins TRBV20-1 to TRBJ1-2; 8 nucleotides align to TRBD1. The CDR3 covers 11 residues. Trimming at V came to 3 bases and at J to 7 bases, leaving 1 base not matched to a gene. Germline V gene sequence: CDR1 DFQATT, CDR2 SNEGSKA (reference sequence). This CDR3 reads CSASTGGGYTF. CDR3 coding DNA: TGCAGTGCTAGCACAGGGGGTGGCTACACCTTC.

The V call is TRBV19, the J call TRBJ2-2; 12 nucleotides match TRBD1. The germline CDR1 and CDR2 sequences are LNHDA and SQIVND (reference sequence). After removal of 10 bases from V and 5 bases from J, the junction contained 17 bases not matched to a gene. This CDR3 is 18 amino acids long. CDR3 sequence reads: CATKRGDRGQGGTGELFF. In DNA form, the CDR3 reads TGTGCCACAAAACGGGGGGACAGGGGGCAAGGAGGGACCGGGGAGCTGTTTTTT.